These T cell receptor beta chains were read from a single sample in a study of memory CD4+ T cells and cytomegalovirus serostatus. Profiled with immunoSEQ multiplex PCR; TCRdb holds only in-frame clones, not every one. Of under 40,000 clones listed, roughly 85% are singletons. Sample: memory CD4+ T cells from blood. These receptors all stem from an adult in good health and CMV-seropositive. The CDR3 runs from the conserved cysteine through the conserved F or W. The D gene is left open where the match is weak. Size tells how often a clone was seen (once, few, many) or the class of an expanded clone, and some rows leave it out.

clone size: NA; V gene: TRBV27; D gene: TRBD1; J gene: TRBJ1-2; CDR3 DNA: TGTGCCAGCAGACGGACAGGGGTCTATGGCTACACCTTC; CDR3 protein: CASRRTGVYGYTF
clone size: NA; V gene: TRBV2; D gene: NA; J gene: TRBJ1-1; CDR3 DNA: TGTGCCAGCAGTGATGAGGGCCAAGGCACTGAAGCTTTCTTT; CDR3 protein: CASSDEGQGTEAFF
clone size: NA; V gene: TRBV6-1; D gene: NA; J gene: TRBJ1-4; CDR3 DNA: TGTGCCAGCAGTGGATGGACAGCTTATAATGAAAAACTGTTTTTT; CDR3 protein: CASSGWTAYNEKLFF
clone size: NA; V gene: TRBV2; D gene: TRBD1; J gene: TRBJ2-7; CDR3 DNA: TGTGCCAGCAAGGTTTCAGGGACAGGGGGCGAGCAGTACTTC; CDR3 protein: CASKVSGTGGEQYF
clone size: NA; V gene: TRBV19; D gene: NA; J gene: TRBJ2-7; CDR3 DNA: TGTGCCAGTAGTACCGACGGGGGCGGTTCCTACGAGCAGTACTTC; CDR3 protein: CASSTDGGGSYEQYF
clone size: few; V gene: TRBV6-5; D gene: TRBD1; J gene: TRBJ1-6; CDR3 DNA: TGTGCCAGCAGTTCCCGACCAGGGGGCTCGAATCTCCTCCACTTT; CDR3 protein: CASSSRPGGSNLLHF
clone size: NA; V gene: TRBV6-6; D gene: NA; J gene: TRBJ2-3; CDR3 DNA: TGTGCCAGCAGTTACCATCAGGGGACAGATACGCAGTATTTT; CDR3 protein: CASSYHQGTDTQYF
clone size: once; V gene: TRBV5-4; D gene: NA; J gene: TRBJ2-3; CDR3 DNA: TGTGCCAGCAGTGTTACCACGAATACGCAGTATTTT; CDR3 protein: CASSVTTNTQYF
clone size: NA; V gene: TRBV5-8; D gene: NA; J gene: TRBJ1-5; CDR3 DNA: TGTGCCAGCAGCTTGGGAGGGGGGCCAGTCCTAGGCAATCAGCCCCAGCATTTT; CDR3 protein: CASSLGGGPVLGNQPQHF
clone size: NA; V gene: TRBV20-1; D gene: NA; J gene: TRBJ1-2; CDR3 DNA: TGCAGTGCTAGGGGGGGTGTCTTC; CDR3 protein: CSARGGVF
clone size: NA; V gene: TRBV5-6; D gene: TRBD1; J gene: TRBJ1-2; CDR3 DNA: TGTGCCAGCAGCTTGGTGTCCGGGACAGGTATTGGCTACACCTTC; CDR3 protein: CASSLVSGTGIGYTF
clone size: NA; V gene: TRBV7-3; D gene: NA; J gene: TRBJ2-2; CDR3 DNA: TGTGCCAGCAGCCTCGACAGCGCGAACACCGGGGAGCTGTTTTTT; CDR3 protein: CASSLDSANTGELFF
clone size: NA; V gene: TRBV9; D gene: TRBD1; J gene: TRBJ2-2; CDR3 DNA: TGTGCCAGCAGACAGGGGCGGGACACCGGGGAGCTGTTTTTT; CDR3 protein: CASRQGRDTGELFF
clone size: NA; V gene: TRBV19; D gene: NA; J gene: TRBJ1-1; CDR3 DNA: TGTGCCAGTAGTATAGGAGGCGTCAGCGGCACTGAAGCTTTCTTT; CDR3 protein: CASSIGGVSGTEAFF
clone size: NA; V gene: TRBV7-2; D gene: TRBD2; J gene: TRBJ2-1; CDR3 DNA: TGTGCCAGCAGCTTGGGGCTAGCGGGAAACAATGAGCAGTTCTTC; CDR3 protein: CASSLGLAGNNEQFF
clone size: NA; V gene: TRBV5-1; D gene: NA; J gene: TRBJ2-3; CDR3 DNA: TGCGCCAGCAGCTTGGGGTCGGCATACACAGATACGCAGTATTTT; CDR3 protein: CASSLGSAYTDTQYF
clone size: NA; V gene: TRBV2; D gene: NA; J gene: TRBJ2-3; CDR3 DNA: TGTGCCAGCAGGGGGGGCACAGATACGCAGTATTTT; CDR3 protein: CASRGGTDTQYF
clone size: NA; V gene: TRBV5-1; D gene: NA; J gene: TRBJ1-2; CDR3 DNA: TGCGCCAGCACCTTAGGGGTGGGTCAAGGCTACACCTTC; CDR3 protein: CASTLGVGQGYTF
clone size: NA; V gene: TRBV13; D gene: TRBD1; J gene: TRBJ1-2; CDR3 DNA: TGTGCCAGCAGCTTAGGGGACAGGGAGACCTATGGCTACACCTTC; CDR3 protein: CASSLGDRETYGYTF
clone size: NA; V gene: TRBV6-1; D gene: TRBD1; J gene: TRBJ2-5; CDR3 DNA: TGTGCCAGCAGGACAGGGGGCTTGGAGACCCAGTACTTC; CDR3 protein: CASRTGGLETQYF
clone size: NA; V gene: TRBV4-1; D gene: NA; J gene: TRBJ2-3; CDR3 DNA: TGCGTCAGCAGCCAATCCAGAGTAGATACGCAGTATTTT; CDR3 protein: CVSSQSRVDTQYF
clone size: NA; V gene: TRBV7-2; D gene: TRBD2; J gene: TRBJ2-7; CDR3 DNA: TGTGCCAGCAGCCCAGCGGGACTAGGTCTCTTCTACGAGCAGTACTTC; CDR3 protein: CASSPAGLGLFYEQYF